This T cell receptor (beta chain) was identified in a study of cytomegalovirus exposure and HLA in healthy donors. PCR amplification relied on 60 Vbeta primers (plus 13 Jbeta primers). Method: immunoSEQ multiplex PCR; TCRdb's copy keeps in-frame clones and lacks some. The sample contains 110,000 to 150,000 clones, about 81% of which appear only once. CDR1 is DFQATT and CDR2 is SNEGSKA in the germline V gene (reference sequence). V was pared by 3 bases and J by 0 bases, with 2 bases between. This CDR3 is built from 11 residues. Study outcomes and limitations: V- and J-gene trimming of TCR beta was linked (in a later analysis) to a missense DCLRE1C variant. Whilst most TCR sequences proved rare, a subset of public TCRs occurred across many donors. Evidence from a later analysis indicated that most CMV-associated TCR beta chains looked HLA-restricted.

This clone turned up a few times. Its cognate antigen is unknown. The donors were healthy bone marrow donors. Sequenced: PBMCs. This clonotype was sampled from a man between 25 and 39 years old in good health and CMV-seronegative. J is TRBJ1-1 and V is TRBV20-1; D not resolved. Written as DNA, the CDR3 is TGCAGTGCTAGTATGAACACTGAAGCTTTCTTT. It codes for CSASMNTEAFF.